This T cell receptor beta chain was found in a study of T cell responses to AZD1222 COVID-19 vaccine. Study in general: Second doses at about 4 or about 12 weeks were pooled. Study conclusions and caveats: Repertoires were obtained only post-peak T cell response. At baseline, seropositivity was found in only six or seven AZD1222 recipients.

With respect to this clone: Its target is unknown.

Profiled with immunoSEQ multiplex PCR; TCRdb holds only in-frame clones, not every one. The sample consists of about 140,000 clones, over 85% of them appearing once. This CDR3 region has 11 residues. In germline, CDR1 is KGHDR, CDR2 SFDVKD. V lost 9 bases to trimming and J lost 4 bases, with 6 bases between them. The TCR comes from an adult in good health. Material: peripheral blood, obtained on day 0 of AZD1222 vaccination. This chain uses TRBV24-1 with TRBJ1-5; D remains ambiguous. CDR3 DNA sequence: TGTGCCACCGCAAGTAATCAGCCCCAGCATTTT. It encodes CATASNQPQHF.